This T cell receptor beta chain was identified in a study of cytomegalovirus exposure and HLA in healthy donors. V trimming: 3 bases; J trimming: 3 bases; junction bases outside the gene matches: 7. The CDR3 sequence is 15 residues long. Germline lookup yields CDR1 SGHRS and CDR2 YFSETQ. The PCR employed 60 Vbeta primers together with 13 Jbeta primers. Data came from immunoSEQ multiplex PCR; TCRdb stores just in-frame clones and leaves some out. The sample consists of tens of thousands of clones, over 70% of them appearing once. V usage is TRBV5-1 and J usage is TRBJ2-3; 7 positions agree with TRBD1. Material: PBMCs. This sequence was found in a girl aged 2 to 9 in good health and CMV-seropositive. The CDR3 DNA reads TGCGCCAGCAGCTCACGAGGGGGCCTGACAGATACGCAGTATTTT. This encodes CASSSRGGLTDTQYF.